A selection of T cell receptor beta chains follows, all from one sample in a study of shared clonotypes between healthy human individuals. Data came from immunoSEQ multiplex PCR; TCRdb stores just in-frame clones and leaves some out. The sample has 630,000 or so clones; roughly 98% are singletons. Sequencing was performed on naive CD8+ T cells sorted from blood. These receptors all stem from a man aged 25-40 years in good health. Each CDR3 is given with its conserved first and last residue. The order of the fields is CDR3 protein, CDR3 DNA, J gene, V gene, D gene, clone size. A D gene is named only where the DNA matches it firmly. Only part of the rows carry a size: once, few, many, or a class if the clone is expanded.

CASSSRRGGGEKLFF	TGTGCCAGCAGTTCCCGCCGGGGGGGCGGTGAAAAACTGTTTTTT	TRBJ1-4	TRBV27	-	-
CATISMTSGAISYEQYF	TGTGCCACCATATCAATGACTAGCGGGGCGATTTCCTACGAGCAGTACTTC	TRBJ2-7	TRBV28	TRBD2	once
CASSEYVTQYF	TGTGCCAGCAGTGAATATGTGACCCAGTACTTC	TRBJ2-5	TRBV25-1	-	-
CASSPLGQGCKAFF	TGTGCTAGCAGCCCCCTCGGGCAGGGCTGCAAAGCTTTCTTT	TRBJ1-1	TRBV7-7	-	-
CTSSSSGSFYEQYF	TGCACCAGCAGCTCTAGCGGGAGTTTCTACGAGCAGTACTTC	TRBJ2-7	TRBV1	-	-
CASSSSGLAGGPSLHEQFF	TGTGCCAGCAGCTCCAGCGGGCTAGCGGGAGGGCCCTCTCTCCATGAGCAGTTCTTC	TRBJ2-1	TRBV13	TRBD2	-
CASSFITGVGNEQFF	TGTGCCAGCAGCTTTATCACAGGGGTAGGCAATGAGCAGTTCTTC	TRBJ2-1	TRBV7-9	TRBD1	once
CASSTTGLISEQYF	TGTGCCAGCAGCACGACAGGTTTGATCTCCGAGCAGTACTTC	TRBJ2-7	TRBV9	-	-
CASSVEAGASGRGNTGELFF	TGTGCCAGCAGCGTAGAAGCAGGTGCTAGCGGGAGAGGGAACACCGGGGAGCTGTTTTTT	TRBJ2-2	TRBV9	TRBD2	-
CSASGLHTYEQYF	TGCAGCGCCTCGGGACTTCATACCTACGAGCAGTACTTC	TRBJ2-7	TRBV29-1	-	-
CASSSSAGSYEQYF	TGTGCCAGCAGCTCGTCCGCGGGATCCTACGAGCAGTACTTC	TRBJ2-7	TRBV7-6	-	-
CASSLGRDSYEQYF	TGTGCCAGCAGCTTGGGCAGAGACTCCTACGAGCAGTACTTC	TRBJ2-7	TRBV5-4	-	-
CASSLPLTVTYYEQYF	TGTGCCAGCAGCTTACCTTTGACAGTGACCTACTACGAGCAGTACTTC	TRBJ2-7	TRBV11-3	-	-
CASSLRLGNEQFF	TGTGCCAGCAGCTTAAGACTAGGTAATGAGCAGTTCTTC	TRBJ2-1	TRBV7-7	-	once
CASSQRGTGGYYEQYF	TGCGCCAGCAGCCAAAGGGGTACAGGGGGCTATTACGAGCAGTACTTC	TRBJ2-7	TRBV4-1	TRBD1	-
CASSLARTGAWDQYF	TGTGCCAGCAGCTTAGCGCGGACAGGGGCATGGGACCAGTACTTC	TRBJ2-5	TRBV7-9	TRBD1	-
CASSFPRDTTNTEAFF	TGTGCCAGCAGCTTCCCGAGGGACACCACCAACACTGAAGCTTTCTTT	TRBJ1-1	TRBV13	-	-
CASSIGVRGGGTDTQYF	TGTGCCAGTAGTATCGGGGTGCGGGGGGGAGGCACAGATACGCAGTATTTT	TRBJ2-3	TRBV19	TRBD2	-
CASKGGIQGAETQYF	TGTGCCAGCAAGGGGGGAATACAGGGAGCAGAGACCCAGTACTTC	TRBJ2-5	TRBV2	-	-
CASSQNPYYNEQFF	TGCGCCAGCAGCCAAAATCCCTATTACAATGAGCAGTTCTTC	TRBJ2-1	TRBV4-3	-	-
CASSADPTQETQYF	TGTGCCAGCAGCGCCGACCCCACCCAAGAGACCCAGTACTTC	TRBJ2-5	TRBV9	-	-
CASSQVLFNEQFF	TGCGCCAGCAGCCAGGTCTTATTTAATGAGCAGTTCTTC	TRBJ2-1	TRBV4-3	-	once
CSASPQETQYF	TGCAGTGCTAGCCCGCAAGAGACCCAGTACTTC	TRBJ2-5	TRBV20-1	-	-
CASSSSVSGRGFDEQFF	TGTGCCAGCAGCTCCTCGGTTAGCGGGAGAGGTTTCGATGAGCAGTTCTTC	TRBJ2-1	TRBV7-8	TRBD2	-
CASSLSGGSSADTQYF	TGTGCCAGCAGTTTAAGCGGCGGGAGCTCCGCAGATACGCAGTATTTT	TRBJ2-3	TRBV27	TRBD2	-
CASSQGPSGFSYEQYF	TGTGCCAGCAGCCAGGGCCCAAGCGGTTTCTCCTACGAGCAGTACTTC	TRBJ2-7	TRBV14	-	-
CASNSMGFEQYF	TGTGCCAGCAACTCCATGGGGTTTGAGCAGTACTTC	TRBJ2-7	TRBV5-6	-	-
CASSQEEVGARTYNEQFF	TGCGCCAGCAGCCAAGAAGAAGTAGGGGCAAGAACCTACAATGAGCAGTTCTTC	TRBJ2-1	TRBV4-1	-	-
CASSRAGRELYGYTF	TGTGCCAGCTCACGAGCGGGCCGGGAACTCTATGGCTACACCTTC	TRBJ1-2	TRBV18	-	-
CSVESGLRNTEAFF	TGCAGCGTTGAATCAGGGCTCCGGAACACTGAAGCTTTCTTT	TRBJ1-1	TRBV29-1	-	-
CASSLKRPGADTQYF	TGTGCCAGCAGCTTGAAACGACCAGGGGCAGATACGCAGTATTTT	TRBJ2-3	TRBV5-6	-	-
CASSPLAGGYNEQFF	TGTGCCAGCAGTCCGTTAGCGGGAGGCTACAATGAGCAGTTCTTC	TRBJ2-1	TRBV27	TRBD2	-
CSVLRENSYEQYF	TGCAGCGTTCTAAGGGAGAATAGCTACGAGCAGTACTTC	TRBJ2-7	TRBV29-1	-	-
CASSLRQNEQFF	TGTGCCAGCAGCTTAAGGCAGAATGAGCAGTTCTTC	TRBJ2-1	TRBV7-9	-	-
CASSLASGQETQYF	TGCGCCAGCAGCTTGGCTAGCGGACAAGAGACCCAGTACTTC	TRBJ2-5	TRBV5-1	TRBD2	-
CASSLSGEPQHF	TGTGCCAGCAGCTTATCGGGGGAGCCCCAGCATTTT	TRBJ1-5	TRBV7-9	-	-
CASSSPKREEEQYF	TGTGCCAGCAGCTCTCCGAAAAGGGAAGAGGAGCAGTACTTC	TRBJ2-7	TRBV7-9	-	once
CASSLPGRFSGNTIYF	TGTGCCAGCAGCTTACCCGGCAGATTCTCTGGAAACACCATATATTTT	TRBJ1-3	TRBV7-3	-	-
CSVAITGELFF	TGCAGCGTCGCTATCACCGGGGAGCTGTTTTTT	TRBJ2-2	TRBV29-1	-	-
CASSPPELAYYNEQFF	TGTGCCAGCAGCCCCCCGGAACTAGCGTACTACAATGAGCAGTTCTTC	TRBJ2-1	TRBV11-2	TRBD2	-
CASSQGKDRGPTYNEQFF	TGCGCCAGCAGTCAAGGGAAAGACAGGGGGCCCACCTACAATGAGCAGTTCTTC	TRBJ2-1	TRBV23-1	TRBD1	-
CASSPYMGGETQYF	TGTGCCAGCAGTCCCTACATGGGTGGGGAGACCCAGTACTTC	TRBJ2-5	TRBV27	-	-
CASAEEGLAGGGTGELFF	TGTGCCAGCGCCGAGGAGGGACTAGCGGGAGGGGGCACCGGGGAGCTGTTTTTT	TRBJ2-2	TRBV7-9	TRBD2	-
CASSLRASGNTGELFF	TGTGCCAGCAGCTTAAGGGCTAGCGGGAACACCGGGGAGCTGTTTTTT	TRBJ2-2	TRBV11-3	TRBD2	-
CASRKLASGSGTDTQYF	TGTGCCAGCAGAAAATTGGCTAGCGGGAGCGGTACAGATACGCAGTATTTT	TRBJ2-3	TRBV7-9	TRBD2	-
CASSRDMGFDGYTF	TGTGCCAGCAGTCGGGACATGGGATTCGATGGCTACACCTTC	TRBJ1-2	TRBV27	-	-
CASSLGKAGGNEQFF	TGTGCCAGCAGCTTAGGTAAAGCGGGGGGCAATGAGCAGTTCTTC	TRBJ2-1	TRBV11-2	TRBD2	-
CASFTTGTMNQLNYGYTF	TGTGCCAGCTTCACCACGGGGACAATGAACCAACTTAACTATGGCTACACCTTC	TRBJ1-2	TRBV18	-	-
CASSPTGTEYEQYF	TGTGCCAGCAGCCCTACCGGGACAGAGTACGAGCAGTACTTC	TRBJ2-7	TRBV13	TRBD1	-
CASSSTYRVDEQFF	TGTGCCAGTAGTTCCACTTACAGGGTGGATGAGCAGTTCTTC	TRBJ2-1	TRBV19	-	-
CASSVAGGPSYEQYF	TGTGCCAGCAGCGTAGCGGGAGGTCCTTCCTACGAGCAGTACTTC	TRBJ2-7	TRBV2	TRBD2	once